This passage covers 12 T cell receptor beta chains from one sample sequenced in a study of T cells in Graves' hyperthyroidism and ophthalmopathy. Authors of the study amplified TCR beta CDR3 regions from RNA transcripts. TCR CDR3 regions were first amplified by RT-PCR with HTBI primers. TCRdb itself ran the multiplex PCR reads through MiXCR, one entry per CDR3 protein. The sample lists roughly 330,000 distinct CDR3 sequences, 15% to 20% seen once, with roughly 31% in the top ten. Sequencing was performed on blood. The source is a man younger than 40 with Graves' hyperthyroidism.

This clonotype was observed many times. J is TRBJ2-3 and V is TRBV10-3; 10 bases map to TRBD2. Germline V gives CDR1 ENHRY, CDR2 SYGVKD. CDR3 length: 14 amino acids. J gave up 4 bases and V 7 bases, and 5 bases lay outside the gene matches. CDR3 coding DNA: TGTGCCATCATGGCTAGCGGGAGTGCAGATACGCAGTATTTT. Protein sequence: CAIMASGSADTQYF.

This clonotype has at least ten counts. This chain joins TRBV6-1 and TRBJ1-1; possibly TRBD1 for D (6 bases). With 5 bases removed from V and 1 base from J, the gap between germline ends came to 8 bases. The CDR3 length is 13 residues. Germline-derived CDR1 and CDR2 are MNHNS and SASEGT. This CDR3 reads CASSSTGNTEAFF. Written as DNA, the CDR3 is TGTGCCAGCAGTTCGACAGGGAACACTGAAGCTTTCTTT.

The CDR3 protein is CATTASGARDEQFF. In nucleotides, the CDR3 is TGTGCCACTACAGCCTCGGGGGCGCGGGATGAGCAGTTCTTC. This sequence joins TRBV15 and TRBJ2-1; D may correspond to TRBD1 or TRBD2 (6 bases each). The CDR3 length is 14 residues. Germline CDR1 is LNHNV and CDR2 is YYDKDF (reference sequence). V shed 9 bases and J shed 8 bases, with 20 bases lying between them.

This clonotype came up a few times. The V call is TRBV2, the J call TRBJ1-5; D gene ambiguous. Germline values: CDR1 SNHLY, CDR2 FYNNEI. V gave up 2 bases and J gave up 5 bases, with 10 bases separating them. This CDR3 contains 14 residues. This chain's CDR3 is CASSERYPHQPQHF. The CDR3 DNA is TGTGCCAGCAGTGAACGGTATCCCCATCAGCCCCAGCATTTT.

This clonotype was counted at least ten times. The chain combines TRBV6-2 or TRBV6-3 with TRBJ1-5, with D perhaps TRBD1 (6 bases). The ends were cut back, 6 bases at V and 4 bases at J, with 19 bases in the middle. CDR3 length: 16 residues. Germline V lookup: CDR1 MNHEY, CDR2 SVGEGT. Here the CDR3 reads CASSNTDPRGNQPQHF. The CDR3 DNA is TGTGCCAGCAGCAATACGGACCCCAGGGGTAATCAGCCCCAGCATTTT.

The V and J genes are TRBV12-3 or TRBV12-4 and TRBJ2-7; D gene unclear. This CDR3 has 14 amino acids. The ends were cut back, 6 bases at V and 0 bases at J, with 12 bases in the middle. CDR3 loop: CASRSSLSSYEQYF. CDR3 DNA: TGTGCCAGCAGGTCTTCCCTCAGCTCCTACGAGCAGTACTTC.

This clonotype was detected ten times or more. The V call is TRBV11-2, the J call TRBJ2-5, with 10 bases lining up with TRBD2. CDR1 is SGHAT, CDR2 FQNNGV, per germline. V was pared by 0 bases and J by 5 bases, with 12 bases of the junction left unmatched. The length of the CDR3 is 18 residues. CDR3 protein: CASSLDPRTGSGRETQYF. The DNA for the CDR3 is TGTGCCAGCAGCTTAGATCCCCGAACTGGTAGCGGGAGGGAGACCCAGTACTTC. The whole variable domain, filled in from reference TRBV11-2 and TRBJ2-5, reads EAGVAQSPRYKIIEKRQSVAFWCNPISGHATLYWYQQILGQGPKLLIQFQNNGVVDDSQLPKDRFSAERLKGVDSTLKIQPAKLEDSAVYLCASSLDPRTGSGRETQYFGPGTRLLVL.

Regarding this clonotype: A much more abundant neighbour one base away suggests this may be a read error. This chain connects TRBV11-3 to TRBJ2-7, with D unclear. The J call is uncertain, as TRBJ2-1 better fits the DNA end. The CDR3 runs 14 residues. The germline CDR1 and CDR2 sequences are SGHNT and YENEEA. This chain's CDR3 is CASSSLLSSYEQFF. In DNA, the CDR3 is TGTGCCAGCAGCTCCCTCCTCAGCTCCTACGAGCAGTTCTTC.

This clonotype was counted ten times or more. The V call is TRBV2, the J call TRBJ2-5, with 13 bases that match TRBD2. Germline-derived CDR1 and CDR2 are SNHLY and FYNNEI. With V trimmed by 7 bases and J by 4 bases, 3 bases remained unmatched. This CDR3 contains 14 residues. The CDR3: CASIGLAGVETQYF. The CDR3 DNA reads TGTGCCAGCATCGGACTAGCGGGAGTAGAGACCCAGTACTTC.

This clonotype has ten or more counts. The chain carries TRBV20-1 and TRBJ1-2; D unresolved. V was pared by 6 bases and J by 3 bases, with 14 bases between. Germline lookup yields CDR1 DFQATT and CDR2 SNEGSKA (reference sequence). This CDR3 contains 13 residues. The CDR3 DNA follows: TGCAGTGCGCCAGAGACGGGAGACTATGGCTACACCTTC. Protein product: CSAPETGDYGYTF.

CDR3 in DNA: TGTGCCAGCAGTGGACGGGACAGTTACAATGAGCAGTTCTTC. It encodes CASSGRDSYNEQFF. The chain carries TRBV2 and TRBJ2-1, with 7 bases that match TRBD1. The CDR3 consists of 14 residues. V was clipped by 4 bases and J by 4 bases; unmatched bases: 4. Germline V CDR1 and CDR2: SNHLY, FYNNEI.

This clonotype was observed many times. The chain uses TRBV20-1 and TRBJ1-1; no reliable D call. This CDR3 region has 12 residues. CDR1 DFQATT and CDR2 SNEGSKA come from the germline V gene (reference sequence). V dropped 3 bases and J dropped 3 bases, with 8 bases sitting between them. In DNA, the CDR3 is TGCAGTGCTAGTGAGGGAGACACTGAAGCTTTCTTT. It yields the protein CSASEGDTEAFF.